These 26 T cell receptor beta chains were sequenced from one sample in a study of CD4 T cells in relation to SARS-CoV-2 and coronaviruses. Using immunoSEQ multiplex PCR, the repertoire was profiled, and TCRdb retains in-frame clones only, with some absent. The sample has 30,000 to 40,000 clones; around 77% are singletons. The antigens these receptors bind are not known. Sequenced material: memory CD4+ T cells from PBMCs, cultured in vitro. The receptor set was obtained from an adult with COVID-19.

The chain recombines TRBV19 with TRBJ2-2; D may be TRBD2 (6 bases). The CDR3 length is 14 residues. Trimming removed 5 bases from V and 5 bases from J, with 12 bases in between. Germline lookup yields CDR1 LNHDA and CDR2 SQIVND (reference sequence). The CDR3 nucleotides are TGTGCCAGTAGTTTCCGAGGGAGGACCGGGGAGCTGTTTTTT. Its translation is CASSFRGRTGELFF.

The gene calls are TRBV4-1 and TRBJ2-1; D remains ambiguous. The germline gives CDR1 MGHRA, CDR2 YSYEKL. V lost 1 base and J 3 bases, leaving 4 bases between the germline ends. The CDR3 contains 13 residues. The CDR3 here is CASSQGSYNEQFF. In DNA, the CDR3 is TGCGCCAGCAGCCAAGGAAGCTACAATGAGCAGTTCTTC.

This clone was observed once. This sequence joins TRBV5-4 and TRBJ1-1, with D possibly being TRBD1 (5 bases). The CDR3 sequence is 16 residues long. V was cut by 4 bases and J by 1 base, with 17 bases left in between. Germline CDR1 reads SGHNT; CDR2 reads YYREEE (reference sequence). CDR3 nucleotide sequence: TGTGCCAGCAGCCCTGCCGGGGGTTACGGGAACACTGAAGCTTTCTTT. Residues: CASSPAGGYGNTEAFF.

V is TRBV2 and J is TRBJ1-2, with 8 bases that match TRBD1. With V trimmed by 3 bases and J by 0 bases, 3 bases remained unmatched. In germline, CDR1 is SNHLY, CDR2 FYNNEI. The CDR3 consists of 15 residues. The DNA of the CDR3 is TGTGCCAGCAGTGAGGACAGGGATCCTAACTATGGCTACACCTTC. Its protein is CASSEDRDPNYGYTF.

CDR3 sequence reads: CASSSTGFSGYTF. DNA of the CDR3: TGTGCCAGCAGCTCGACAGGGTTTAGCGGCTACACCTTC. The chain carries TRBV5-8 and TRBJ1-2, with 7 bases fitting TRBD1. Per the germline V gene, CDR1 is SGHTS and CDR2 is YDEGEE. The trim removed 3 bases at V and 8 bases at J, leaving 7 bases unmatched. The CDR3 extends over 13 amino acids. Complete variable domain (other parts from reference TRBV5-8 and TRBJ1-2): EAGVTQSPTHLIKTRGQQATLRCSPISGHTSVYWYQQALGLGLQFLLWYDEGEERNRGNFPPRFSGRQFPNYSSELNVNALELEDSALYLCASSSTGFSGYTFGSGTRLTVV.

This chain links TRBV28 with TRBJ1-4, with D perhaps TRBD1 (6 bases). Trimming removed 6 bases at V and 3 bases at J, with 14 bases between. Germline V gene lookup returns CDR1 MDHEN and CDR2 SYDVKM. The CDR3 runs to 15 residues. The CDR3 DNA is TGTGCCAGCAGCCGAGTACAGGGCGCTAATGAAAAACTGTTTTTT. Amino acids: CASSRVQGANEKLFF. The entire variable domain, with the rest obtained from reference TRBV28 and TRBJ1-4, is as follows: DVKVTQSSRYLVKRTGEKVFLECVQDMDHENMFWYRQDPGLGLRLIYFSYDVKMKEKGDIPEGYSVSREKKERFSLILESASTNQTSMYLCASSRVQGANEKLFFGSGTQLSVL.

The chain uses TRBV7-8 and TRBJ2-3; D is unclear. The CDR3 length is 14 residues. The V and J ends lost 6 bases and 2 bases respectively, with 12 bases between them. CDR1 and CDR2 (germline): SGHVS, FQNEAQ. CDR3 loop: CASSWGTDTDTQYF. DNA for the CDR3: TGTGCCAGCAGTTGGGGAACGGACACAGATACGCAGTATTTT.

The CDR3 DNA sequence: TGTGCCAGCAGCCAGATCCAGTGGGGCGAGCAGTACTTC. It specifies CASSQIQWGEQYF. The chain carries TRBV14 and TRBJ2-7, with no clear D. The CDR3 contains 13 residues. The ends were cut back, 3 bases at V and 6 bases at J, with 12 bases in the middle. Germline CDR1 is SGHDN and CDR2 is FVKESK.

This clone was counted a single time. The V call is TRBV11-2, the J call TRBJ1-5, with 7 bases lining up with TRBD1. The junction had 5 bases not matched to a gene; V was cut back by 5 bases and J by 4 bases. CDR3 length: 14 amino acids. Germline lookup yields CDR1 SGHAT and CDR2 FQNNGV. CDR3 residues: CASSRQGLNQPQHF. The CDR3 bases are TGTGCCAGCAGCCGACAGGGATTGAATCAGCCCCAGCATTTT.

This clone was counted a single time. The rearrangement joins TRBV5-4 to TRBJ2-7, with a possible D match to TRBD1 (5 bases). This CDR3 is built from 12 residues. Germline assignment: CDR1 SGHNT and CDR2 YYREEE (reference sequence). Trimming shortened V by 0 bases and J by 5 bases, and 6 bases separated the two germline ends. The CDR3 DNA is TGTGCCAGCAGCTTGGGGGGCGACGAGCAGTACTTC. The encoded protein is CASSLGGDEQYF.

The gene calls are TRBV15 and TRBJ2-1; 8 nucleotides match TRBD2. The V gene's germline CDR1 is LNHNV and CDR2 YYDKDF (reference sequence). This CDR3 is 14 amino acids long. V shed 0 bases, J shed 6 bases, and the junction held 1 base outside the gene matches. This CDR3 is CATSREREANEQFF. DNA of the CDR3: TGTGCCACCAGCAGAGAGCGGGAGGCCAATGAGCAGTTCTTC.

CDR3 in DNA: TGTGCCAGCTCCCGGGGTGTATCCTACGAGCAGTACTTC. The encoded protein is CASSRGVSYEQYF. The chain has TRBV6-5 and TRBJ2-7; D might be TRBD2 (5 bases). CDR1 is MNHEY and CDR2 is SVGAGI in the germline V gene. Trimming took off 8 bases at V and 1 base at J, with 12 bases between the two ends. The CDR3 covers 13 residues.

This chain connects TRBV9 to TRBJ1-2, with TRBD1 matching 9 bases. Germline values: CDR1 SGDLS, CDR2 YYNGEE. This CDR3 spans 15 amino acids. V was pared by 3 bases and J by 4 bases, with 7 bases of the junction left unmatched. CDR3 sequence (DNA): TGTGCCAGCAGCGAGGGACAGGGACGCGGCTATGGCTACACCTTC. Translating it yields CASSEGQGRGYGYTF.

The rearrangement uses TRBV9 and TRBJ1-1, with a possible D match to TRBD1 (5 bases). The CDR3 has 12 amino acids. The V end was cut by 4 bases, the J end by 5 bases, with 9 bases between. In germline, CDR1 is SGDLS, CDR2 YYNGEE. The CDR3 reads CASSSRGTEAFF. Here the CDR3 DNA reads TGTGCCAGCAGCTCCCGGGGGACTGAAGCTTTCTTT. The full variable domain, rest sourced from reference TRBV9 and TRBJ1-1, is DSGVTQTPKHLITATGQRVTLRCSPRSGDLSVYWYQQSLDQGLQFLIQYYNGEERAKGNILERFSAQQFPDLHSELNLSSLELGDSALYFCASSSRGTEAFFGQGTRLTVV.

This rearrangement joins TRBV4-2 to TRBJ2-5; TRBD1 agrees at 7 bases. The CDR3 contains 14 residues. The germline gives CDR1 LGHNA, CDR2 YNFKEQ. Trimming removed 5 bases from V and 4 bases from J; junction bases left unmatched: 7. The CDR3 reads CASSLDRWRETQYF. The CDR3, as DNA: TGTGCCAGCAGCTTGGACAGGTGGAGAGAGACCCAGTACTTC.

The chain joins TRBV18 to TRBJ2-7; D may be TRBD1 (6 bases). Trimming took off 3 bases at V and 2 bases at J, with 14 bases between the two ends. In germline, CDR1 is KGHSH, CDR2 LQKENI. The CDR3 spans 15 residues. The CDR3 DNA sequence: TGTGCCAGCTCACCGAACCCGACAGGCACCTACGAGCAGTACTTC. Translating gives CASSPNPTGTYEQYF.

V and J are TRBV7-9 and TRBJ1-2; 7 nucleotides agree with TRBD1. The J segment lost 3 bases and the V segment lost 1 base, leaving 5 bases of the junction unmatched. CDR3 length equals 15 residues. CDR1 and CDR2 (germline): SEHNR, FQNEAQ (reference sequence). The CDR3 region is CASSLVSGGHYGYTF. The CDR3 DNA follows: TGTGCCAGCAGCTTAGTATCAGGGGGTCACTATGGCTACACCTTC.

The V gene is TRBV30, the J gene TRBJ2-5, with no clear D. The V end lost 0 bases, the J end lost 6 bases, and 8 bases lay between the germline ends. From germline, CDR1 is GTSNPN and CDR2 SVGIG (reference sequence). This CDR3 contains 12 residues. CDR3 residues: CAWSVNLQTQYF. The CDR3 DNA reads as TGTGCCTGGAGTGTCAACCTGCAGACCCAGTACTTC.

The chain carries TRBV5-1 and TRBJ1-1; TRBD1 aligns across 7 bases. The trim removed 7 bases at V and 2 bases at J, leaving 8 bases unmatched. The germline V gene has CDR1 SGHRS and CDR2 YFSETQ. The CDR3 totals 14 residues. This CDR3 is CASGSGTANTEAFF. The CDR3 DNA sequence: TGCGCCAGCGGCTCCGGGACAGCAAACACTGAAGCTTTCTTT.

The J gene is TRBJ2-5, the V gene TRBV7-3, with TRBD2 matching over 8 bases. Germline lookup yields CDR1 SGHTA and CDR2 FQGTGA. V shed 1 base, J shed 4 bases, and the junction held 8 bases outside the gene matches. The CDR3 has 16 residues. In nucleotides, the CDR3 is TGTGCCAGCAGCTTAAGACCGGGAGGGAATGGAGAGACCCAGTACTTC. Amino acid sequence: CASSLRPGGNGETQYF.

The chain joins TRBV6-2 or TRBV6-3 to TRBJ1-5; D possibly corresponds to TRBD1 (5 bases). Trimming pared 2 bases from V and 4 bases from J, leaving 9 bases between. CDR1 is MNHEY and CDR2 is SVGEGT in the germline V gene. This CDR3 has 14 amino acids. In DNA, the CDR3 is TGTGCCAGCAGTTACGGGGACTATAATCAGCCCCAGCATTTT. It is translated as CASSYGDYNQPQHF.

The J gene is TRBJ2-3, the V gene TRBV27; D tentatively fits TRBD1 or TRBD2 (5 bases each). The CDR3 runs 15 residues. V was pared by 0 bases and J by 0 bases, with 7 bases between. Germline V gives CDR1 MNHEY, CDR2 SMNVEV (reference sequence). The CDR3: CASSLSWDSTDTQYF. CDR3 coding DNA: TGTGCCAGCAGTTTATCGTGGGACAGCACAGATACGCAGTATTTT.

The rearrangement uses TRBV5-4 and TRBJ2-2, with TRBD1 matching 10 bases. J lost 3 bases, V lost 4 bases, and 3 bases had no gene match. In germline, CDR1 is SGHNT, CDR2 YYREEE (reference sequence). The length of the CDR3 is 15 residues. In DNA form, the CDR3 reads TGTGCCAGCAGCAAGGGACAGGGGTACACCGGGGAGCTGTTTTTT. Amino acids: CASSKGQGYTGELFF.

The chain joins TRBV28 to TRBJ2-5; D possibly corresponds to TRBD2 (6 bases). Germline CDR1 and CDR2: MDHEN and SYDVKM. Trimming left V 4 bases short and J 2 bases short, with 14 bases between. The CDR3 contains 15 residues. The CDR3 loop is CASSSPGRDQETQYF. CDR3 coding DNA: TGTGCCAGCAGTTCGCCGGGGCGGGATCAAGAGACCCAGTACTTC.

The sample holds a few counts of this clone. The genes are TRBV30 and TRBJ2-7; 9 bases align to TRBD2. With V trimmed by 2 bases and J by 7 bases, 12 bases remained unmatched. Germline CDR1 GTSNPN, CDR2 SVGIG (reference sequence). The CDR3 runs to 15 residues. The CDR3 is CAWSYRRLAEGEQYF. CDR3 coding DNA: TGTGCCTGGAGTTACCGGAGACTAGCGGAGGGGGAGCAGTACTTC.

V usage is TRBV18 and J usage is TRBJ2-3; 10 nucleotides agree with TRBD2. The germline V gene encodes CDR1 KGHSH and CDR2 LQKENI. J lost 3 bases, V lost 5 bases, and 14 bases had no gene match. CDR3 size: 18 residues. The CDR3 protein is CASSSLRLAGVGTDTQYF. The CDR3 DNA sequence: TGTGCCAGCTCATCTCTCAGGCTAGCGGGAGTGGGGACAGATACGCAGTATTTT. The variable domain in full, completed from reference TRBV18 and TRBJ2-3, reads NAGVMQNPRHLVRRRGQEARLRCSPMKGHSHVYWYRQLPEEGLKFMVYLQKENIIDESGMPKERFSAEFPKEGPSILRIQQVVRGDSAAYFCASSSLRLAGVGTDTQYFGPGTRLTVL.